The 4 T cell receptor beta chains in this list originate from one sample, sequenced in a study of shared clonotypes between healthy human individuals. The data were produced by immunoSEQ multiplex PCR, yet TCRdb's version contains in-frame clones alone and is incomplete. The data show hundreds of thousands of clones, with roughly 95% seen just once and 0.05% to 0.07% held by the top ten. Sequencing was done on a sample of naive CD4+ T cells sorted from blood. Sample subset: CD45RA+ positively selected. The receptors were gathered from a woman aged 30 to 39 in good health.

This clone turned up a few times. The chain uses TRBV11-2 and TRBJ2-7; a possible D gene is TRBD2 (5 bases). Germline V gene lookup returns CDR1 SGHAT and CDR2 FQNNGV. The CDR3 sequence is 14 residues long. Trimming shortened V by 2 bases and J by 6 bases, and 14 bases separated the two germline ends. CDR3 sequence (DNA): TGTGCCAGCAGCTTAAACACGGACTTGGGCGAGCAGTACTTC. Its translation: CASSLNTDLGEQYF.

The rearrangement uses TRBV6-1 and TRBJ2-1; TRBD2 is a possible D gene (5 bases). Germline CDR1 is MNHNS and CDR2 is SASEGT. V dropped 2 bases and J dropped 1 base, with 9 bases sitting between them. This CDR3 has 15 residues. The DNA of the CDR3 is TGTGCCAGCAGTGAAACGAGGGAATCCTACAATGAGCAGTTCTTC. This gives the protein CASSETRESYNEQFF.

In nucleotides, the CDR3 is TGTGCCAGCTGGACAGCCACAGATACGCAGTATTTT. Protein product: CASWTATDTQYF. This sequence joins TRBV27 and TRBJ2-3; maybe TRBD1 (6 bases). Trimming shortened V by 8 bases and J by 2 bases, and 8 bases separated the two germline ends. This CDR3 region has 12 residues. Germline V gene sequence: CDR1 MNHEY, CDR2 SMNVEV (reference sequence).

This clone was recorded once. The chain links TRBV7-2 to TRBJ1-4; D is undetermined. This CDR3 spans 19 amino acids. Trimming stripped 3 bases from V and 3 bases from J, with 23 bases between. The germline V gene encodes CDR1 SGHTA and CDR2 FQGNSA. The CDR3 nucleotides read TGTGCCAGCAGCTTCGTTCCTTACTTCGGCCGCTCGGCTAATGAAAAACTGTTTTTT. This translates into CASSFVPYFGRSANEKLFF.